The subject of this entry is one T cell receptor (beta chain). This entry comes from a study of identical twins' blood T cells. Germline CDR1 and CDR2: SQVTM and ANQGSEA. The CDR3 sequence is 13 residues long. The germline V and J ends were trimmed by 5 bases and 6 bases, with 16 bases remaining between them. Reared together, all three twin pairs probably met the same infectious agents and vaccines. A previously described protocol, modified, built RNA-based TCR cDNA libraries. Original analysis: Each donor had about 95,000 to nearly 550,000 clonotypes. MiXCR, run by TCRdb on the 5' RACE reads, gives a single entry per CDR3 protein. None of the V and J calls come from the authors' own analysis; TCRdb made them. This table holds fewer than 450,000 distinct CDR3 sequences, 28% found once.

The rearrangement links TRBV29-1 to TRBJ1-1, with D possibly TRBD1 on 5 matching bases. The TCR sequence derives from a woman between 18 and 49 years old in good health. Sample: PBMCs. CDR3 in DNA: TGCAGCGTTCCCCGGGGGGTTGGGTCTGAAGCTTTCTTT. It yields the protein CSVPRGVGSEAFF.